This T cell receptor beta chain was recovered during a study of blood T cell repertoires in COVID-19. Study context: Sites across the United States, Italy and Spain contributed samples from acute and convalescent COVID-19.

Seattle patients were enrolled while actively infected and followed longitudinally. The germline V and J ends were trimmed by 3 bases and 7 bases, with 12 bases remaining between them. Per germline, CDR1 SGHAT and CDR2 FQNNGV. The CDR3 is 13 residues long. Original analysis: The assay estimated nucleated cells by amplifying reference gene primers. Only in-frame clones appear in the TCRdb table, and some are missing; sequencing was by immunoSEQ multiplex PCR. V and J calls plus clone size are reproduced from that table; the DNA served to infer D and trimming. The data show a few hundred thousand clones, with roughly 90% seen just once and approximately 3% held by the top ten.

The origin of this receptor is a woman aged 25-40 years with COVID-19, enrolled during active disease. This chain joins TRBV11-2 and TRBJ1-2; tentatively, D is TRBD1 (5 bases). Sequenced input: peripheral blood. The DNA of the CDR3 is TGTGCCAGCAGCTTGGGGGGGTTGTCTGGCTACACCTTC. This translates into CASSLGGLSGYTF.